The entry that follows covers one T cell receptor beta chain sequence. This clone has just a few counts. This clone's antigen is unknown. It has no much larger one-base neighbor in the sample; base qualities were not kept. In total, 600 or so healthy bone marrow donors made up the cohort. All cohort members were sampled while nominally healthy, although unrecorded immune exposures were likely present. The donor tested CMV seronegative and was one of the 352 seronegative cohort members. A peripheral blood sample was provided by each donor, and peripheral blood mononuclear cells were used for TCR beta sequencing. Genomic DNA was extracted from the blood cell samples with the Qiagen DNeasy Blood Extraction Kit. Trimming removed 4 bases from V and 2 bases from J; the gene matches leave 11 bases unexplained. Reading the germline V gene gives CDR1 SQVTM and CDR2 ANQGSEA. The CDR3 numbers 16 residues from cysteine through phenylalanine. Only the CDR3 DNA stays, 48 bases, in frame from base 1.

This sample was taken from a study of cytomegalovirus exposure and HLA in healthy donors listed by TCRdb under 2017. About the full investigation: In an earlier analysis of under 750 of the donors, 276 Gb of sequence data and some 120 million unique TCR beta sequences from 180 million or so T cells were reported. In an earlier analysis of a few hundred of the donors, high-throughput TCR beta sequencing was used to judge whether each TCR beta V gene segment behaved as functional or pseudogenic. In the later analysis, no new phenotypic data were used to find candidate immune exposures; instead, reliance was placed on TCR beta sequences and their occurrence across donors. Every repertoire in the discovery cohort had been generated on one and the same sequencing platform. Besides the first cohort of roughly 640 subjects, a separate validation cohort made up of over a hundred different subjects was used. Donor age, sex, ethnicity and CMV serostatus were compiled together with the repertoire data. HLA typing included class I and class II loci at four-digit resolution. A later analysis re-analyzed previously published TCR beta repertoires from 660 or so donors and added high-resolution HLA genotyping to study TCR occurrence patterns. An early release that covered 640 HLA-typed donors contained approximately 300 gigabases of sequencing data and 80 million or so unique TCR sequences. Of the 300 to 500 genotyped donors, 81% were placed in the genetic ancestry cluster associated with self-reported Caucasian donors. The aim of the study was to test whether cataloging public T cell receptors could identify signatures of past pathogen exposure. To predict cytomegalovirus infection status, the study combined high-throughput TCR immunosequencing, statistical association of individual TCRs with disease status, and machine learning. Because of strong linkage in the cohort, roughly five DR-DQ haplotypes were treated as single units for association and clustering. The T cell repertoires of 666 subjects were profiled by immunosequencing and related to cytomegalovirus serostatus. The number of donors typed differed by locus, with 629-630 for A, B, C, DRB1 and DQB1, roughly 520 for DQA1, over 600 for DPA1, and 450 to 480 for DPB1. Genome-wide SNP genotypes for about 55% of the 666 donors were used in a later genetic analysis, which treated that subset as a discovery cohort. On average, roughly 200,000 unique TCR beta nucleotide sequences were sequenced per donor among about 400 genotyped donors of the cohort, with roughly 18% of those sequences being non-productive. Beyond this particular receptor, the publication reports: Sequencing depth was assumed to be roughly uniform across donors in the presence/absence analyses, though that assumption may not hold. A further reported finding was that TCR beta sequences accurately predicted the HLA-A and HLA-B alleles for most subjects in the first cohort. The earlier analysis of around 600 of the donors excluded 15 to 20 rarely observed V segments, including chromosome 9 orphons, because counts were too low. Strong co-occurrence of HLA alleles, especially DR and DQ, made assigning TCR associations to individual alleles difficult. A cluster of highly shared sequence variants was judged likely to represent a technical artifact of the sequencing pipeline. In vitro tests confirmed that a few of the cytomegalovirus-associated TCR beta chains recognize cytomegalovirus antigens. A total of 150 to 200 TCR beta chains were listed by the study as associated with cytomegalovirus. In an earlier analysis of approximately 590 of the donors, most TCR beta V segments were observed in productive rearrangements about 87% or about 30% of the time, broadly matching IMGT annotations. The classifier was reported to diagnose cytomegalovirus status with high specificity and sensitivity in both the original and validation cohorts. Linkage disequilibrium might explain the correlated functional status among segregating V segments, but an unknown experimental factor could not be excluded. In this cohort, only TCR beta chains were sequenced, and detectable features were limited by the absence of alpha or paired-chain data. According to a later genetic analysis, donors in an Asian-associated ancestry cluster had fewer N-insertions in productive TCRs than the approximately 700-donor mean. In a later analysis, HLA-associated TCR beta chains were found to be more clonally expanded and to have lower generation probabilities than equally common non-associated chains. Because HLA typing was missing for some donors at each locus, association tests included only the typed subset. The authors suggested that the approach could potentially be generalized to other disease states and immunological phenotypes. According to a later analysis, TCR association rates differed among HLA loci, with DRB1 alleles showing the most associated TCRs and HLA-C alleles showing the fewest. A later genetic analysis associated a missense DCLRE1C variant with V-gene and J-gene trimming of TCR beta chains, and an independent cohort replicated the association. Most TCR sequences were observed very rarely across donors, whereas some public TCRs were present in many individuals. According to a later analysis, most CMV-associated TCR beta chains appeared to be HLA-restricted, and the HLA associations seemed to be driven largely by CMV exposure. Several of the top co-occurrence clusters appeared to be linked to parvovirus B19, influenza, CMV and Epstein-Barr virus, according to a later analysis. At a false discovery rate of 0.05, a later analysis linked 16,951 TCR beta sequences to specific HLA alleles. CMV serostatus was the only immune exposure information available for the cohort. Some IMGT-functional V segments, including TRBV6-2 and TRBV6-3, could not be distinguished by the 87-base-pair reads and were therefore excluded.

The receptor library was made with the immunoSEQ multiplex PCR assay. The multiplex PCR relied on a mix of 60 forward primers for TCR Vbeta segments and 13 reverse primers for TCR Jbeta segments. The CDR3 region of rearranged TCR beta genes was amplified from genomic DNA by a multiplex PCR assay. Amplified TCR beta libraries were sequenced as 87-base-pair reads on the Illumina HiSeq System. The original methods were these. Across the roughly 600 repertoires, a later analysis counted some 80 million unique TCR beta chains, around 10 million of which were shared by at least two donors. Raw reads were error-corrected and collapsed into unique sequences by a nearest-neighbor algorithm in which closely related sequences were merged to remove PCR and sequencing errors. To assign V, D and J gene segments, CDR3 sequences were aligned to IMGT reference sequences. For a sequence to be retained, at least a six-nucleotide match to both a V gene segment and a J gene segment was required. A rearrangement was called productive if the CDR3 had no stop codons and remained in frame with V and J, and every other rearrangement was called non-productive. CDR3 was defined by IMGT convention, running from the second conserved V-encoded cysteine to the conserved J-encoded phenylalanine. The earlier analysis of roughly 590 of the donors excluded sequences that lacked an unambiguous match to a single V gene segment. An earlier analysis of around 600 of the donors classified V segments as functional when productive rearrangements were above 56.7% and as segregating when the standard deviation between donors was above 5%. A statistical classification framework was developed to diagnose cytomegalovirus status using the catalog of TCR beta chain sequences. A later analysis assigned V and J genes by comparing TCR nucleotide sequences with IMGT/GENE-DB human TR gene sequences. The TCRdist pipeline was used in a later analysis to assign CDR3 sequences and most-parsimonious VDJ recombination scenarios. A later analysis defined each TCR beta chain by its CDR3 amino acid sequence plus V-gene family, and excluded reads lacking a unique V-gene family. As a way to deal with suspected cross-contamination and a sequencing artifact, a later analysis dropped roughly 600 nucleotide sequences that were highly shared and had low generation probability. For each public chain, a later analysis derived a clonal expansion index from normalized ranks of inferred template counts within each repertoire. In a later analysis, generation probabilities were computed using a VDJ recombination model fitted to out-of-frame rearrangements, and the results were checked against IGoR. Hypergeometric tests were used in a later analysis to score TCR-TCR, TCR-HLA and TCR-CMV co-occurrence, with a repertoire-size bias correction applied to the TCR pairs. To estimate false discovery rates, a later analysis permuted the HLA or CMV assignments 20 times. A later analysis grouped co-occurring TCRs with DBSCAN, adding TCRdist sequence similarity when clustering within HLA-allele-positive subsets. Repertoires with fewer than 30,000 or more than 120,000 public chains, plus five repertoires with anomalous nucleotide sharing, were excluded from co-occurrence clustering. The table was pulled from immuneACCESS by TCRdb, which kept in-frame rearrangements only. Such tables lose some clones; where checked, under half of the loss comes from unresolved V genes, and the rest has no known cause. The D gene and trimming were derived from the DNA, and the V and J assignments and clone size from that table. The sample contains 43,000 or so clones, 60% to 80% of them found a single time. Roughly 1.5% of the sample goes to the ten largest clones.

The TCR was taken from a man aged 25-45 years in good health and CMV-seronegative. Sequenced: PBMCs. This sequence uses TRBV29-1 and TRBJ1-1, with 9 bases aligning to TRBD1. The sequenced DNA: TGCAGCGTTGCTCCCCCGTGGACAGGGGCCAACACTGAAGCTTTCTTT. This gives the protein CSVAPPWTGANTEAFF.